This TCR beta chain stems from a study of blood T cell repertoires in COVID-19. Study as a whole: Samples came from the United States, Italy and Spain, spanning acute and convalescent COVID-19. T cells, B-cell-depleted T cells, or PBMCs supplied cDNA or gDNA.

The V gene's germline CDR1 is MNHEY and CDR2 SMNVEV (reference sequence). This CDR3 comprises 17 residues. The germline V and J ends were trimmed by 5 bases and 1 base, with 18 bases remaining between them. Authors' data handling: Amplification of reference gene primers provided the estimated nucleated cell counts. Libraries were prepared by immunoSEQ multiplex PCR; TCRdb keeps only in-frame clonotypes and omits some of them. V and J calls and clone size are copied from that table; D and trimming were computed from the DNA. The sample contains about 40,000 clones, about 80% of which appear only once.

The rearrangement uses TRBV27 and TRBJ1-5; D is undetermined. The origin of this receptor is a woman aged 55-70 years with acute or convalescent COVID-19. The sequenced sample consisted of peripheral blood. CDR3 sequence reads: CASSPTPEVRSNQPQHF. CDR3 DNA: TGTGCCAGCAGTCCGACTCCGGAGGTAAGGAGCAATCAGCCCCAGCATTTT.